A single sample gave rise to the 10 T cell receptor beta chains below, sequenced in a study of CD8+CD57+ T cells in acquired aplastic anemia. Genomic DNA served as template for TCR beta VDJ and CDR3 profiling. TCRdb called the reads again in MiXCR, with one record for every CDR3 protein. The sample carries 100,000 to 150,000 distinct CDR3 sequences, more than 40% recorded once. Sequenced: sorted CD4+, CD8+, or CD8+CD57+ T cells (not recorded which) from PBMCs. These receptor sequences come from a human donor in good health, serving as a control.

This clonotype was found a few times. The chain recombines TRBV6-5 with TRBJ2-5, with a possible D match to TRBD2 (6 bases). CDR3 length: 14 residues. Germline V gives CDR1 MNHEY, CDR2 SVGAGI. Trimming took off 4 bases at V and 4 bases at J, with 13 bases between the two ends. This chain's CDR3 is CASSWGTFRETQYF. The CDR3 bases are TGTGCCAGCAGTTGGGGGACTTTCCGAGAGACCCAGTACTTC.

This chain links TRBV10-1 with TRBJ2-5, with a weak D call TRBD1 (6 bases). Trimming pared 3 bases from V and 3 bases from J, leaving 11 bases between. The length of the CDR3 is 14 residues. Germline lookup yields CDR1 WNHNN and CDR2 SYGVQD (reference sequence). CDR3 nucleotides: TGCGCCAGCAGTGATACTACAGGGAAAGAGACCCAGTACTTC. Residues: CASSDTTGKETQYF.

As concerns this clonotype: This could be a read error, since a much larger clone is one nucleotide away. The genes are TRBV9 and TRBJ2-7; TRBD1 might be the D (6 bases). This CDR3 has 15 amino acids. Germline V CDR1 and CDR2: SGDLS, YYNGEE. CDR3 protein: CASSLKQGISYEQHF. DNA of the CDR3: TGTGCCAGCAGTTTAAAACAGGGTATCTCCTACGAGCAGCACTTC.

The chain links TRBV7-6 to TRBJ2-3, with 8 bases lining up with TRBD2. CDR1 is SGHVS, CDR2 FNYEAQ, per germline. This CDR3 spans 13 amino acids. V was pared by 3 bases and J by 6 bases, with 2 bases of the junction left unmatched. The chain's CDR3 is CASSFSGSDTQYF. In nucleotides, the CDR3 is TGTGCCAGCAGCTTCAGCGGGAGTGATACGCAGTATTTT.

With regard to this clonotype: Just one base apart from a much larger clone, this may be a read error. V gene TRBV11-1 combines with J gene TRBJ2-1, with no clear D. The germline V gene encodes CDR1 SGHAT and CDR2 FQDESV (reference sequence). The length of the CDR3 is 14 residues. The CDR3 nucleotides are TGTGCCACCAGCTTTAGGGCTTCCTACAATGAGCAGTTCTTC. Its translation is CATSFRASYNEQFF.

Worth noting for this clonotype: A read error may explain this, as a much larger clone is one base away. The chain has TRBV14 and TRBJ2-3; possible D gene TRBD1, 6 bases. Trimming took off 4 bases at V and 8 bases at J, with 22 bases between the two ends. This CDR3 spans 16 amino acids. CDR1 SGHDN and CDR2 FVKESK come from the germline V gene. CDR3 region: CASSREGGSYLGTQYF. DNA for the CDR3: TGTGCCAGCAGCCGAGAAGGGGGATCATATCTCGGTACGCAGTATTTT.

The CDR3 bases are TGTGCCAGCAGCTTACAAGCGGGGCCCTACGAGCAGTACTTC. Translated, it gives CASSLQAGPYEQYF. The chain combines TRBV7-2 with TRBJ2-7; 7 bases are a match to TRBD2. Per the germline V gene, CDR1 is SGHTA and CDR2 is FQGNSA. With V trimmed by 2 bases and J by 2 bases, 3 bases remained unmatched. The CDR3 covers 14 residues.

The chain has TRBV2 and TRBJ1-1; D is unclear. The CDR3 extends over 14 amino acids. The germline V gene has CDR1 SNHLY and CDR2 FYNNEI. Trimming left V 4 bases short and J 1 base short, with 10 bases between. DNA of the CDR3: TGTGCCAGCAGTGCCGCGACACCGAACACTGAAGCTTTCTTT. Protein: CASSAATPNTEAFF.

The rearrangement uses TRBV9 and TRBJ1-3, with 7 positions matching TRBD1. V shed 0 bases, J shed 4 bases, and the junction held 10 bases outside the gene matches. CDR1 SGDLS and CDR2 YYNGEE come from the germline V gene. This CDR3 has 17 residues. In DNA form, the CDR3 reads TGTGCCAGCAGCGTAGGAACAGGGGCGAGTGTGGGAAACACCATATATTTT. Encoded protein: CASSVGTGASVGNTIYF.

This clonotype was seen ten or more times. Here the CDR3 reads CASSENLGEGNQPQHF. The CDR3 coding sequence is TGTGCCAGCAGCGAAAACCTCGGAGAAGGCAATCAGCCCCAGCATTTT. The chain is built from TRBV7-6 and TRBJ1-5; no clear D. The CDR3 consists of 16 residues. In germline, CDR1 is SGHVS, CDR2 FNYEAQ. V dropped 5 bases and J dropped 2 bases, with 16 bases sitting between them.